These T cell receptor beta chains were read from a single sample in a study of blood T cell repertoires in COVID-19. Produced via immunoSEQ multiplex PCR; TCRdb's table is partial and in-frame only. This table has about 93,000 clones, approximately 87% appearing once. The sample taken for sequencing was peripheral blood. The receptors stem from a human donor with active COVID-19. The donor label of this sample is uncertain. Each CDR3 is given without its conserved first and last residue.

v_call	cdr3_aa
TRBV20-1	SASTTAQDTQY
TRBV27	ASSLFSGGGTYEQY
TRBV12-3/TRBV12-4	ASSIKETQY
TRBV6-5	ASSGQGRSPLH
TRBV7-2	ASSLERVSSYEQY
TRBV12-3/TRBV12-4	ASCRIEAGELF
TRBV27	ASSFLPVTDTQY
TRBV5-1	ASSQGADTQY
TRBV3-1/TRBV3-2	ASSQHTGRASGANVLT
TRBV6-5	ASSYGQGASNYGYT
TRBV7-2	ASSLAGGVGSPLH
TRBV11-3	ASSKAGGRNANEQF
TRBV29-1	SCAGSEAF
TRBV5-4	ASSLLSGLAGVRHEQF
TRBV4-1	ASSDNLGRTEAF
TRBV10-3	AIKTGGQETQY
TRBV2	ASSEMGRNYGYT
TRBV9	ASSGGLENSPLH
TRBV10-3	AIRGTGRSSYEQY
TRBV4-2	ASSQEQDPYGYT
TRBV7-2	ASSLARRLNSPLH
TRBV21-1	ASSQIRLAGTYNEQF
TRBV6-6	ASSFLTGYNEQF
TRBV2	ASSEGIGGTYEQY
TRBV9	ASSADGENPLLGEQF
TRBV5-1	ASSLRTSGGNEQF
TRBV7-9	ASSIDHPTGDNTEAF
TRBV5-5	ASSLPAAAGANVLT
TRBV15	ATSRAIWGPRFGGSGANVLT
TRBV7-9	ASSLGDSMNTEAF
TRBV14	ASSQDRLGVDEQF
TRBV6-5	ASSYARTGGLETQY
TRBV7-2	ASSLRLSTDTQY
TRBV6-1	ASSDHPGGGFTDTQY
TRBV27	ASSGTGKNSNQPQH
TRBV27	ASSQSGTGLGNEQF
TRBV4-3	ASSQDLARGQGYT
TRBV7-9	ASSLQVRSGNTIY
TRBV5-4	ASSRGGESYGYT
TRBV28	ASSLRVQPQH
TRBV27	ASREEGYEQY
TRBV10-1	ASSTGYQPQH
TRBV6-4	ASSDSPTGAYNEQF
TRBV7-8	ASSIRWAGSYNEQF
TRBV6-2/TRBV6-3	ASSYSMEVNTEAF
TRBV6-2/TRBV6-3	ASSNQQGMPQH
TRBV18	ASSPPGRNRGNSPLH
TRBV13	ASRQENTGELF
TRBV11-2	ASSPTSGVRY
TRBV9	ASSVGSARVSGNTIY
TRBV7-2	ASSLAPGLAGSQETQY
TRBV7-2	ASSPTSSYEQY